A single sample is the source of the 17 T cell receptor beta chains below, sequenced in a study of blood T cell repertoires in COVID-19. Repertoires were generated with immunoSEQ multiplex PCR, while TCRdb's copy carries only in-frame clones and drops some. The sample shows some 200,000 clones, less than 85% of them seen only once. The sequenced sample consisted of peripheral blood. All receptors come from a woman aged 70-85 years with acute or convalescent COVID-19.

On this clone itself: In the same sample, other DNA sequences code for this CDR3. The chain has TRBV5-1 and TRBJ2-2; D gene unclear. Deletions cut 4 bases from V and 0 bases from J, with 7 bases between. This CDR3 contains 14 residues. Germline CDR1 is SGHRS and CDR2 is YFSETQ. Written as DNA, the CDR3 is TGCGCCAGCAGCCTGACACCGAACACCGGGGAGCTGTTTTTT. Translation gives CASSLTPNTGELFF.

The CDR3 nucleotides read TGTGCCAGTAGTCCCACGACAGGGTTTCCCGGGGAGCTGTTTTTT. Its protein is CASSPTTGFPGELFF. The chain employs TRBV19 and TRBJ2-2, with 7 bases fitting TRBD1. The CDR3 extends over 15 amino acids. Germline assignment: CDR1 LNHDA and CDR2 SQIVND (reference sequence). J gave up 6 bases and V 5 bases, and 9 bases lay outside the gene matches.

The chain uses TRBV11-2 and TRBJ2-3; TRBD2 might be the D (6 bases). CDR3 length equals 14 residues. Germline assignment: CDR1 SGHAT and CDR2 FQNNGV. V lost 5 bases to trimming and J lost 4 bases, with 13 bases between them. The CDR3 DNA sequence: TGTGCCAGCAGCCTGGGACTCTCACCAGATACGCAGTATTTT. Translating it yields CASSLGLSPDTQYF. The full variable domain, completed using reference TRBV11-2 and TRBJ2-3, is EAGVAQSPRYKIIEKRQSVAFWCNPISGHATLYWYQQILGQGPKLLIQFQNNGVVDDSQLPKDRFSAERLKGVDSTLKIQPAKLEDSAVYLCASSLGLSPDTQYFGPGTRLTVL.

This rearrangement joins TRBV9 to TRBJ1-3; tentative D call: TRBD1 (5 bases). CDR1 and CDR2 (germline): SGDLS, YYNGEE. This CDR3 comprises 15 residues. The ends were cut back, 3 bases at V and 0 bases at J, with 10 bases in the middle. For the CDR3, the DNA is TGTGCCAGCAGCGCGACAGCCGGCTCTGGAAACACCATATATTTT. Protein product: CASSATAGSGNTIYF.

This clone was seen more than once but under ten times. The J gene is TRBJ2-1, the V gene TRBV28, with 9 nucleotides matching TRBD2. The CDR3 is 15 amino acids. Germline CDR1 MDHEN, CDR2 SYDVKM. V lost 3 bases, J lost 6 bases, and 6 bases stayed unmatched. CDR3 protein: CASSLAGGPFNEQFF. DNA for the CDR3: TGTGCCAGCAGTTTGGCGGGAGGGCCCTTCAATGAGCAGTTCTTC. Drawing the rest from reference TRBV28 and TRBJ2-1, the complete variable domain is DVKVTQSSRYLVKRTGEKVFLECVQDMDHENMFWYRQDPGLGLRLIYFSYDVKMKEKGDIPEGYSVSREKKERFSLILESASTNQTSMYLCASSLAGGPFNEQFFGPGTRLTVL.

The gene calls are TRBV5-4 and TRBJ2-1; 7 nucleotides match TRBD2. This CDR3 is 14 amino acids long. The germline V gene has CDR1 SGHNT and CDR2 YYREEE (reference sequence). V was pared by 4 bases and J by 5 bases, with 6 bases of the junction left unmatched. CDR3 in DNA: TGTGCCAGCAGCGATCCTAGCGGAGACAATGAGCAGTTCTTC. Translating it yields CASSDPSGDNEQFF.

The J gene is TRBJ1-2, the V gene TRBV11-2, with D unresolved. CDR1 SGHAT and CDR2 FQNNGV come from the germline V gene. The CDR3 is 15 amino acids. The V end was cut by 0 bases, the J end by 2 bases, with 10 bases between. CDR3 coding DNA: TGTGCCAGCAGCTTAGATATAACAGCCAACTATGGCTACACCTTC. This encodes CASSLDITANYGYTF. Together with reference TRBV11-2 and TRBJ1-2, the CDR3 gives the full variable domain: EAGVAQSPRYKIIEKRQSVAFWCNPISGHATLYWYQQILGQGPKLLIQFQNNGVVDDSQLPKDRFSAERLKGVDSTLKIQPAKLEDSAVYLCASSLDITANYGYTFGSGTRLTVV.

J is TRBJ2-7 and V is TRBV2; D gene unclear. The CDR3 totals 13 residues. Looked up from germline, CDR1 is SNHLY and CDR2 is FYNNEI. V lost 10 bases and J lost 3, with 16 bases in between. This CDR3 is CAITRQARYEQYF. The CDR3 region has the DNA TGTGCCATCACCCGCCAGGCCCGCTACGAGCAGTACTTC.

This clone was seen only a few times. The chain has TRBV5-6 and TRBJ2-7, with 7 bases identical to TRBD1. From germline, CDR1 is SGHDT and CDR2 YYEEEE. The CDR3 covers 14 residues. With V trimmed by 0 bases and J by 4 bases, 4 bases remained unmatched. CDR3 protein: CASSLGQGKYEQYF. The CDR3 region has the DNA TGTGCCAGCAGCTTGGGACAGGGAAAGTACGAGCAGTACTTC.

The J gene is TRBJ1-6, the V gene TRBV27, with TRBD1 matching over 9 bases. Germline lookup yields CDR1 MNHEY and CDR2 SMNVEV (reference sequence). With 4 bases clipped from V and 10 bases from J, the junction kept 11 bases outside the gene matches. This CDR3 contains 16 residues. For the CDR3, the DNA is TGTGCCAGCAGTTCCCTATCCCGACAGGGGGGATCACCCCTCCACTTT. It is translated as CASSSLSRQGGSPLHF.

CDR3 sequence (DNA): TGTGCCAGCAGTCTTTCCTCTCTAAATGAGCAGTTCTTC. Encoded protein: CASSLSSLNEQFF. V usage is TRBV25-1 and J usage is TRBJ2-1; D call uncertain. Trimming took 5 bases from V and 7 from J, leaving 12 bases between them. Germline V CDR1 and CDR2: MGHDK, SYGVNS. This CDR3 is 13 amino acids long.

This rearrangement joins TRBV4-2 to TRBJ2-5; D remains unclear. V was clipped by 1 base and J by 4 bases, with 10 bases between them. There are 14 residues in the CDR3. Germline V lookup: CDR1 LGHNA, CDR2 YNFKEQ. The CDR3 region is CASSQGSSRETQYF. In nucleotides, the CDR3 is TGTGCCAGCAGCCAAGGGTCTAGTCGAGAGACCCAGTACTTC.

The rearrangement joins TRBV28 to TRBJ1-4, with 10 bases aligning to TRBD1. J was trimmed by 12 bases and V by 8 bases; bases with no gene match: 15. The CDR3 contains 15 residues. Germline CDR1 reads MDHEN; CDR2 reads SYDVKM. CDR3 nucleotides: TGTGCCAGCCGAGGTAGGGGACAGGGGCCCCTTCAACTGTTTTTT. This encodes CASRGRGQGPLQLFF. The variable domain in full, completed from reference TRBV28 and TRBJ1-4, reads DVKVTQSSRYLVKRTGEKVFLECVQDMDHENMFWYRQDPGLGLRLIYFSYDVKMKEKGDIPEGYSVSREKKERFSLILESASTNQTSMYLCASRGRGQGPLQLFFGSGTQLSVL.

As to this clone: This sample also contains other DNA sequences that code for the same CDR3. The CDR3 protein is CASSLDRANTGELFF. The CDR3 DNA is TGCGCCAGCAGCTTGGACAGGGCGAACACCGGGGAGCTGTTTTTT. The chain combines TRBV5-1 with TRBJ2-2; the D gene is possibly TRBD1 (6 bases). Germline-derived CDR1 and CDR2 are SGHRS and YFSETQ. Trimming left V 0 bases short and J 0 bases short, with 6 bases between. This CDR3 region has 15 residues. The full variable domain, rest sourced from reference TRBV5-1 and TRBJ2-2, is KAGVTQTPRYLIKTRGQQVTLSCSPISGHRSVSWYQQTPGQGLQFLFEYFSETQRNKGNFPGRFSGRQFSNSRSEMNVSTLELGDSALYLCASSLDRANTGELFFGEGSRLTVL.

The chain carries TRBV5-1 and TRBJ2-6, with D possibly matching TRBD1 (6 bases). Germline CDR1 SGHRS, CDR2 YFSETQ. CDR3 length: 17 residues. Trimming stripped 1 base from V and 3 bases from J, with 14 bases between. CDR3 region: CASSLPQGNFGANVLTF. The CDR3 DNA is TGCGCCAGCAGCTTGCCACAGGGAAACTTTGGGGCCAACGTCCTGACTTTC.

The chain has TRBV29-1 and TRBJ1-6, with D perhaps matching TRBD1 (5 bases). Germline CDR1 is SQVTM and CDR2 is ANQGSEA. The CDR3 runs 13 residues. Trimming took 7 bases from V and 6 from J, leaving 13 bases between them. The CDR3 DNA sequence: TGCAGCGCCCGGGACTCCCTTAATTCACCCCTCCACTTT. Translating gives CSARDSLNSPLHF.

This CDR3 is CASSLLGQQPQHF. The CDR3 DNA reads as TGTGCCAGCAGTTTATTGGGACAACAGCCCCAGCATTTT. This chain uses TRBV28 with TRBJ1-5; tentative D call: TRBD1 (6 bases). Germline V lookup: CDR1 MDHEN, CDR2 SYDVKM. This CDR3 spans 13 amino acids. Trimming cost V 1 base and J 7 bases, with 8 bases left between them.